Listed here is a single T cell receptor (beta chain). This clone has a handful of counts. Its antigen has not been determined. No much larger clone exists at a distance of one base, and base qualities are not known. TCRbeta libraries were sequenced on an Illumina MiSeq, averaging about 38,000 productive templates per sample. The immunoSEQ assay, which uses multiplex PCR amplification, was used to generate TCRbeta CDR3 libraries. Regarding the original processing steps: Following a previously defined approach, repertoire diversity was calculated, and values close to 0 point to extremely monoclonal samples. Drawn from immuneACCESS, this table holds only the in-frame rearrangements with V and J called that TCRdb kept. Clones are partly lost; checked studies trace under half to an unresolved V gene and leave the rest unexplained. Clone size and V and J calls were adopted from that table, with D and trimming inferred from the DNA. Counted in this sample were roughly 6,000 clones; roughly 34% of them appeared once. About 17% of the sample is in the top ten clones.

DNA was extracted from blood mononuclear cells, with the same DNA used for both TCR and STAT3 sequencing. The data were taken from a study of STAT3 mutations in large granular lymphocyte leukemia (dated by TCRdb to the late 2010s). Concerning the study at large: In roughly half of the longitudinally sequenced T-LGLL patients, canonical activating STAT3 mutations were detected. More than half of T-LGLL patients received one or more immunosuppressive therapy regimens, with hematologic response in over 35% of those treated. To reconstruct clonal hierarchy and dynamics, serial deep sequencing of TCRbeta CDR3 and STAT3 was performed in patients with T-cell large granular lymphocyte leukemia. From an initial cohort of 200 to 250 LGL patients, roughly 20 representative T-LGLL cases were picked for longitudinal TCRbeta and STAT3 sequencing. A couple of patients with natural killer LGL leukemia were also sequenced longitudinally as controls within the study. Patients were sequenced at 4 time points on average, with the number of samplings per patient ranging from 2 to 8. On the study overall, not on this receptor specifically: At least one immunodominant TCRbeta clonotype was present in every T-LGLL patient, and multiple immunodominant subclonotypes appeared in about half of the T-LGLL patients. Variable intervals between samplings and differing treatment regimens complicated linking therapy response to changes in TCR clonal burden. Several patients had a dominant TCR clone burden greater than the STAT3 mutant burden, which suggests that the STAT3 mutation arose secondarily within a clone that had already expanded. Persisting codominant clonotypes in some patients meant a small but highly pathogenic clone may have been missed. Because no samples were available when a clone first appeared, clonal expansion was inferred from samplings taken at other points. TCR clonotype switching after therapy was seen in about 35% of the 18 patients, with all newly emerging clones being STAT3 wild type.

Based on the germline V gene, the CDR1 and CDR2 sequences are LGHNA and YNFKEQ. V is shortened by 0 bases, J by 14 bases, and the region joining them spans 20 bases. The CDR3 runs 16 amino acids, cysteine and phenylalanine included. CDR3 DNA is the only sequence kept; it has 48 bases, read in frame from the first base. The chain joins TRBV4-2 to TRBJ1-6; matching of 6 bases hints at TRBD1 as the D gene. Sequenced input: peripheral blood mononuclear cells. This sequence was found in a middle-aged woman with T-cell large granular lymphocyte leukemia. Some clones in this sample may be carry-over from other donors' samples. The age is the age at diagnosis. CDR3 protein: CASSQDLFGQFYTLHF. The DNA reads TGTGCCAGCAGCCAAGATCTTTTCGGACAGTTTTACACCCTCCACTTT.